The entry that follows covers one T cell receptor beta chain sequence. This clone showed up just once. There is no known antigen for this receptor. Base qualities are not provided; no much larger clone lies one nucleotide away. Taken from the germline V gene, the CDR1 and CDR2 loops are MNHEY and SVGAGI. From V the trimming removes 6 bases and from J it removes 8 bases, while the gene matches leave 8 bases of the junction unaccounted for. The CDR3 has 14 amino acids, counting the end cysteine and phenylalanine. Only the CDR3 part of the read is kept: 42 bases, read in frame from the first base. Enrolling through a virtual design, the prospective study's participants ranged in age from roughly 18 to 95 years and lived across 24 United States geographic areas. In the prospective study, participants were assigned to cohorts based on the clinical history participants reported in a screening survey and a study questionnaire. Exposed participants had been in contact with someone with a PCR-confirmed or clinician-diagnosed COVID-19 case within 2 weeks of study entry. Each participant in the prospective study had whole blood, serum and a nasopharyngeal or oropharyngeal swab collected by mobile phlebotomists. Over an approximately 2-month period, participants in the prospective study had the option of providing additional blood draws and questionnaires. Blood samples from the prospective study were shipped frozen or at room temperature prior to DNA extraction.

The immunoSEQ Assay, a bias-controlled multiplex PCR, was used to amplify TCRbeta CDR3 regions from genomic DNA. Regarding the original processing steps: The number of nucleated cells in each sample was estimated from the amplification of reference gene primers within the assay. To quantify the absolute abundance of each unique TCRbeta CDR3 rearrangement, sequence reads were collapsed and filtered. For each sample, productive Simpson clonality was calculated as the square root of Simpson's diversity index across productive rearrangements. This immuneACCESS table, as held by TCRdb, lists in-frame sequences with V and J called but not all clones. Of the missing ones, under half trace to an unresolved V gene in checked studies; the others have no known cause. That table supplies the V and J calls and clone size; D and trimming were determined from the DNA. The sample table holds 300,000 to 350,000 clones, of which 85% to 95% were seen once. In total, the top ten clones hold 3.9% of the sample.

The sample comes from a study of blood T cell repertoires in COVID-19 (dated by TCRdb to 2019 to 2021). Notes on the research overall: Samples covering the acute and convalescent phases of COVID-19 were provided by collaborators in the United States, Italy and Spain. The prospective study material was composed of cDNA or gDNA derived from T cells, B-cell-depleted T cells, or PBMCs. The dataset comprised deeply sampled blood TCRbeta repertoires from subjects exposed to, actively infected with, or recovered from COVID-19. A freely available public database, intended as a resource for researchers studying the immune response to SARS-CoV-2, is where the repertoires were released. The samples were drawn from two sources: the first 160 participants of the ongoing ImmuneRACE study, and fewer than 1,500 subjects contributed by 6 global collaborators. Sample metadata almost always included a de-identified subject ID, COVID-19 status, age in years and sex. Where available, HLA class I and class II types were obtained from metadata supplied by the sample provider rather than from assay-based typing.

What the authors observed across the whole study: The quantity of clinical and demographic metadata differed by source and by participant and was supplied without curation.

The receptor was derived from a woman aged 25-40 years who had been exposed to COVID-19. The V gene is TRBV6-5 and the J gene is TRBJ2-1; 9 junctional bases match TRBD2. Sequenced input: PBMCs or T cells enriched from blood (not recorded which). The sequenced DNA: TGTGCCAGCAGAAAGGGACTAGCCTCCGATGAGCAGTTCTTC. Its translation is CASRKGLASDEQFF.